The T cell receptor beta chain described here comes from a study of CXCR3-negative and CXCR3-positive naive CD8 T cells. Overall study findings and caveats: Higher TRB CDR3 hydrophobicity marked CXCR3-positive naive cells relative to CXCR3-negative naive cells.

TRB cDNA was prepared as libraries by UMI-labeled 5' RACE. For each CDR3 protein, TCRdb gives one entry from its re-call of the 5' RACE reads, without DNA. In total, the table holds 85,000 to 130,000 distinct CDR3 sequences. A remark on this clonotype: Antigen specificity is unknown.

The CDR3 extends over 14 amino acids. The sample was naive CXCR3+ CD8+ T cells from blood. The subset here: CD45RO-CCR7+CD27+CD95- naive CD8+ T cells expressing CXCR3 (TNR3+). The sequence was collected from a human donor in good health. Some clones in this sample may be carry-over from other donors' samples. The gene calls are TRBV12-3 or TRBV12-4 and TRBJ1-2; the D gene TCRdb calls, TRBD1, cannot be checked with no DNA. The CDR3 reads CASSNHRGPYGYTF.